The clone carrying this T cell receptor (beta chain) has a count of ten or more. The data stem from a study of T cells after yellow fever vaccination. Study context: Any fraction with a low cell number was prepared using SMART-Seq v4 Ultra Low Input.

One entry per CDR3 protein, called by TCRdb with MiXCR from the 5' RACE reads. The sample shows more than 250,000 distinct CDR3 sequences, 6.8% of them seen only once. V lost 6 bases to trimming and J lost 7 bases; unmatched junction nucleotides: 16. The CDR3 consists of 18 residues. Germline assignment: CDR1 SGHAT and CDR2 FQNNGV. This TCR was sampled from a man aged 18 to 30 who received the YFV17D yellow fever vaccine. V and J are TRBV11-2 and TRBJ2-1, with 12 nucleotides matching TRBD2. Sequencing was performed on PBMCs, taken about 49 days after the first yellow fever vaccination. This CDR3 is CASRSPGTSGLGANEQFF. The DNA of the CDR3 is TGTGCCAGCAGGTCGCCGGGGACTAGCGGGCTTGGCGCTAATGAGCAGTTCTTC.